This TCR beta chain was recorded in a study of beta chain features in type 1 diabetes. General study results and limits: VDJ junctions from type 1 diabetes patients carried fewer insertions and larger deletions. Across all four CD4+ subsets, people with type 1 diabetes showed modestly shorter TCRB CDR3s. TCRB repertoires of naive, central memory and Treg cells appeared more similar among patients than among healthy donors.

This clone was observed a few times. Its specificity is unknown. Each of the CD4+ naive, central memory, regulatory and stem cell-like memory populations was sorted via CD45RO/CCR7/CD25/CD127/CD95/CD27. Sequenced material consisted of expressed TCRB transcripts (all of the isolated RNA was reverse transcribed). Libraries were prepared by immunoSEQ multiplex PCR; TCRdb keeps only in-frame clonotypes and omits some of them. The sample has 130,000 or so clones; 9.7% are singletons. The germline V gene has CDR1 SGHTA and CDR2 FQGNSA. The CDR3 has 14 residues. V lost 2 bases to trimming and J lost 7 bases; unmatched junction nucleotides: 3.

This chain uses TRBV7-2 with TRBJ2-2; 8 nucleotides align to TRBD2. The receptor's source is a woman between 35 and 50 years old in good health. The source material was central memory CD4+ T cells from blood. CDR3: CASSLLAGGGELFF. The CDR3 DNA reads TGTGCCAGCAGCTTACTAGCGGGTGGCGGGGAGCTGTTTTTT.